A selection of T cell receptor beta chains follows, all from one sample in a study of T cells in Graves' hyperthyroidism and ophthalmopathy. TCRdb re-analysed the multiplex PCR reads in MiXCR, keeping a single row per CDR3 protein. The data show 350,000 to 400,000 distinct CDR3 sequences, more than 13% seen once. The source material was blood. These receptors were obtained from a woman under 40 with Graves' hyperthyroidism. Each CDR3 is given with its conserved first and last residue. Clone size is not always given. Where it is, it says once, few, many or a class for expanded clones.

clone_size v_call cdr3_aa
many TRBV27 CASSPDVGTVGSGNTIYF
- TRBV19 CASSIGQGIYEQYF
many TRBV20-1 CSASGSRYEQYF
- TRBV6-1 CASSSFGKSSYEQYF
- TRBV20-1 CSAGGGGSGEQYF
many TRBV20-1 CSARDPERDTDTQYF
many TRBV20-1 CSAPEGLAGSYEQYF
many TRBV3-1 CASSQVAGTYNEQFF
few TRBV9 CASSPFGTGREKLFF
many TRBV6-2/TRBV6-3 CASSYSTRGARYEQYF
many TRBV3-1 CASSQDHVRTYEQYF
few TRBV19 CASRARATTNYEQYF
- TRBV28 CASWDRDPYEQYF
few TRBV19 CASGSDPYNEQFF
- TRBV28 CASSLGQENNEQFF
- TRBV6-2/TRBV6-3 CASSYATSGGRSEQFF
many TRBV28 CASSPGQRQETQYF
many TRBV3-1 CASSYLDTDTQYF
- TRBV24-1 CATSDIRTSGIRETQYF
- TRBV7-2 CASSFTGGSYNSPLHF
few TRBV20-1 CSAPGAGGETQYF
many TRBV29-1 CSVLRTSAGETQYF
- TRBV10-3 CAISESGLGKSEQFF
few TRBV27 CASSARPRLAGVGGWELFF
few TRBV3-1 CASSYRDRGESPLHF
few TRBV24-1 CATSDLGPRAGTAPGANVLTF
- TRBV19 CASSIRRDLTDTQYF
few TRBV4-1 CASSQGRVPQDTQYF
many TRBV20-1 CSARGRGPYEQYF
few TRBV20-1 CSVSGRATGELFF
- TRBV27 CASSWGLAGGQETQYF
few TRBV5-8 CASSSPSVMNTEAFF
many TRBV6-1 CASRDGTPADTQYF
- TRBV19 CASSIERGEQFF
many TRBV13 CASSPGVREDGEQFF
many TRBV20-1 CSAPQPETNYNEQFF
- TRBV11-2 CASSVTSGYEQYF
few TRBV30 CAWAGTAVEKLFF
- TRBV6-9 CASSYPTSGRQETQYF
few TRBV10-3 CAISEDRSRYEQYF
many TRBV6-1 CASSARRTSYNEQFF
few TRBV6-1 CASLRGPETQYF
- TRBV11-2 CASSLQTSGVEQFF
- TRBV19 CASRLERGRGTGELFF
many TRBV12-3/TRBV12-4 CASSHIRGKQETQYF
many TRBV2 CASTQALSGNTIYF
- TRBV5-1 CASSSAVGLALLEQYF
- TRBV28 CASNKREYTGELFF
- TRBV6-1 CASSFTGNARYNEQFF
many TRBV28 CASSLGGGSYGYTF